This T cell receptor (beta chain) was recovered during a study of blood T cell repertoires in COVID-19. This clone was picked up one time. This table comes from immunoSEQ multiplex PCR, and its TCRdb copy is limited to in-frame clones, with some not included. The data contain about 100,000 clones, about 80% of them singletons. The TCR comes from a man between 65 and 85 years old with acute or convalescent COVID-19. The specimen sequenced was peripheral blood.

The CDR3 sequence: CASSLRRGGTDTQYF. CDR3 DNA: TGTGCCAGCAGCTTGCGGCGGGGGGGCACAGATACGCAGTATTTT. V and J are TRBV5-6 and TRBJ2-3; 8 bases align to TRBD2. V trimming: 1 base; J trimming: 1 base; junction bases outside the gene matches: 2. The germline V gene has CDR1 SGHDT and CDR2 YYEEEE. The CDR3 runs 15 residues.